This T cell receptor beta chain comes out of a study of hypomethylating agent response in myelodysplastic syndrome. Sequenced by immunoSEQ multiplex PCR; TCRdb stores in-frame clones only, minus some. The sample yields 2,000 or so clones, 70% to 90% seen once. Trimming pared 0 bases from V and 7 bases from J, leaving 4 bases between. The CDR3 length is 12 residues. CDR1 is SGHRS and CDR2 is YFSETQ in the germline V gene. This chain links TRBV5-1 with TRBJ2-2; unclear D gene. The clonotype was recovered from a human donor with myelodysplastic syndrome. The sample consisted of bone marrow, taken before or after starting hypomethylating agent treatment for myelodysplastic syndrome (not recorded which). CDR3 DNA sequence: TGCGCCAGCAGCTTGGTTGACGGGGAGCTGTTTTTT. It is translated as CASSLVDGELFF.